This T cell receptor (beta chain) was sequenced for a study of cytomegalovirus exposure and HLA in healthy donors (dated by TCRdb to about 2017). For the study in its entirety: In an earlier analysis of about 560 of the donors, about 260 Gb of sequence data and 90 million to 130 million unique TCR beta sequences from roughly 190 million T cells were reported. A separate validation cohort of 100 to 150 different subjects was used in addition to the approximately 700-subject first cohort. The T cell repertoires of around 730 subjects were profiled by immunosequencing and related to cytomegalovirus serostatus. Genome-wide SNP genotypes for about 65% of the roughly 700 donors were used in a later genetic analysis, which treated that subset as a discovery cohort. Among roughly 400 genotyped donors of the cohort, an average of roughly 230,000 unique TCR beta nucleotide sequences was sequenced per donor, of which approximately 19% were non-productive. Rather than drawing on any new phenotypic data, the later analysis identified candidate immune exposures from TCR beta sequences and the way those sequences occurred across donors. In an earlier analysis of 500 to 650 of the donors, high-throughput TCR beta sequencing was used to judge whether each TCR beta V gene segment behaved as functional or pseudogenic. A handful of DR-DQ haplotypes were treated as single units for association and clustering because of strong linkage in the cohort. An early release covering roughly 600 HLA-typed donors comprised about 300 gigabases of sequencing data and some 79 million unique TCR sequences. To predict cytomegalovirus infection status, the study brought together high-throughput TCR immunosequencing, statistical association of individual TCRs with disease status, and machine learning. All discovery cohort repertoires had been generated on a single sequencing platform. Both class I and class II loci were covered by HLA typing, at four-digit resolution. The number of donors typed differed by locus, with 629-630 for A, B, C, DRB1 and DQB1, approximately 500 for DQA1, 600 to 610 for DPA1, and 450 to 480 for DPB1. Donor age, sex, ethnicity and CMV serostatus were compiled together with the repertoire data. A later analysis re-analyzed previously published TCR beta repertoires from 600 to 850 donors and added high-resolution HLA genotyping to study TCR occurrence patterns. Of the roughly 390 genotyped donors, 80% to 90% were placed in the genetic ancestry cluster associated with self-reported Caucasian donors. The study was designed to test whether signatures of past pathogen exposure could be identified by cataloging public T cell receptors. Results the study describes overall, beyond this receptor: The sequencing pipeline was judged likely to have produced a cluster of highly shared sequence variants as a technical artifact. In a later analysis, the rate of TCR association differed among HLA loci, with DRB1 alleles having the most associated TCRs and HLA-C alleles having the fewest. A few of the identified cytomegalovirus-associated TCR beta chains were confirmed in vitro to be specific for cytomegalovirus antigens. According to a later analysis, parvovirus B19, influenza, CMV and Epstein-Barr virus appeared linked to several top co-occurrence clusters. Because HLA typing was unavailable for some donors at each locus, only the typed subset was used in association tests. In a later analysis, some 18,000 TCR beta sequences were associated with specific HLA alleles at a false discovery rate of 0.05. Compared with the roughly 700-donor mean, donors in an Asian-associated ancestry cluster had fewer N-insertions in productive TCRs, according to a later genetic analysis. CMV serostatus was the only immune exposure information available for the cohort. The earlier analysis of about 600 of the donors excluded some 15 rarely observed V segments, including chromosome 9 orphons, because counts were too low. The study gave a list of some 150 TCR beta chains associated with cytomegalovirus. An earlier analysis of around 600 of the donors showed that most TCR beta V segments appeared in productive rearrangements either about 87% or about 30% of the time, which broadly matched IMGT annotations. Presence/absence analyses assumed roughly uniform sequencing depth across donors, an assumption that may not hold. Only TCR beta chains were sequenced in this cohort, and the absence of alpha or paired-chain data limited detectable features. Because the 87-base-pair reads could not distinguish some IMGT-functional V segments, including TRBV6-2 and TRBV6-3, those segments were excluded. Correlated functional status among segregating V segments might reflect linkage disequilibrium, but an unknown experimental factor could not be ruled out. In a later analysis, most CMV-associated TCR beta chains were found to appear HLA-restricted, with HLA associations seemingly driven largely by CMV exposure. A later genetic analysis associated a missense DCLRE1C variant with V-gene and J-gene trimming of TCR beta chains, and an independent cohort replicated the association. Across donors, most TCR sequences were observed very rarely, whereas some public TCRs were present in many individuals. The classifier was reported to diagnose cytomegalovirus status with high specificity and sensitivity in both the original and validation cohorts. The authors suggested that the approach could potentially be extended to other disease states and immunological phenotypes. When HLA alleles, especially DR and DQ, strongly co-occurred, attributing TCR associations to individual alleles was difficult. In a later analysis, HLA-associated TCR beta chains showed more clonal expansion and lower generation probabilities than non-associated chains that were equally common. A further reported finding was that TCR beta sequences accurately predicted the HLA-A and HLA-B alleles for most subjects in the first cohort.

Looking up the germline V gene (reference sequence) yields CDR1 MNHEY and CDR2 SMNVEV. The CDR3 starts with the cysteine, ends with the phenylalanine, and has 13 residues. Only CDR3 DNA remains: 39 bases, in frame from the first base. The V end gives up 9 bases and the J end 9 bases, leaving 11 bases in the junction not matched to a gene. As for this clone: The antigen it recognizes is unknown. No base qualities exist here, and no much larger clone lies one base off it.

Library method: the immunoSEQ multiplex PCR assay. For the multiplex PCR, a mixture combining 60 forward primers for TCR Vbeta segments and 13 reverse primers for TCR Jbeta segments was used. The CDR3 region of rearranged TCR beta genes was amplified from genomic DNA by a multiplex PCR assay. The Illumina HiSeq System was used to sequence the amplified TCR beta libraries as 87-base-pair reads. The source study handled its data this way. Across the roughly 640 repertoires, a later analysis counted around 80 million unique TCR beta chains, around 11 million of which were shared by at least two donors. A nearest-neighbor algorithm error-corrected the raw reads and collapsed the reads into unique sequences, merging closely related sequences to remove PCR and sequencing errors. V, D and J gene segments were assigned by aligning CDR3 sequences to IMGT reference sequences. Each retained sequence needed at least a six-nucleotide match to both a V gene segment and a J gene segment. Rearrangements were called productive when the CDR3 lacked stop codons and stayed in frame with V and J; all others were non-productive. CDR3 was defined by IMGT convention, running from the second conserved V-encoded cysteine to the conserved J-encoded phenylalanine. In an earlier analysis of around 640 of the donors, sequences lacking an unambiguous match to a single V gene segment were excluded. An earlier analysis of roughly 590 of the donors called V segments functional above 56.7% productive rearrangements and segregating when the between-donor standard deviation exceeded 5%. A statistical classification framework was built to diagnose cytomegalovirus status from the catalog of TCR beta chain sequences. In a later analysis, V and J genes were assigned by comparing TCR nucleotide sequences against IMGT/GENE-DB human TR gene sequences. The TCRdist pipeline was used in a later analysis to assign CDR3 sequences and most-parsimonious VDJ recombination scenarios. A later analysis defined each TCR beta chain by its CDR3 amino acid sequence plus V-gene family, and excluded reads lacking a unique V-gene family. In a later analysis, 450 to 600 highly shared, low-generation-probability nucleotide sequences were removed to address suspected cross-contamination and a sequencing artifact. For each public chain, a later analysis derived a clonal expansion index from normalized ranks of inferred template counts within each repertoire. In a later analysis, generation probabilities were computed using a VDJ recombination model fitted to out-of-frame rearrangements, and the results were checked against IGoR. In a later analysis, TCR-TCR, TCR-HLA and TCR-CMV co-occurrence was scored with hypergeometric tests, and a repertoire-size bias correction was applied to TCR pairs. To estimate false discovery rates, a later analysis permuted the HLA or CMV assignments 20 times. A later analysis grouped co-occurring TCRs with DBSCAN, adding TCRdist sequence similarity when clustering within HLA-allele-positive subsets. For co-occurrence clustering, repertoires with fewer than 30,000 or more than 120,000 public chains were excluded, along with 4 to 6 repertoires with anomalous nucleotide sharing. As stored in TCRdb, this immuneACCESS dataset retains in-frame rearrangements with V and J assigned. A fraction of the clones does not appear; measured against another copy, unresolved V genes explain less than half of the discrepancy, and the remainder lacks a known reason. V, J and clone size were drawn from that table, and D and trimming were deduced from the DNA. This sample lists some 120,000 clones; 75% to 85% were detected once. The leading ten clones occupy 1.5% to 2% of the sample.

The cohort was made up of 650 to 700 healthy bone marrow donors. At the time of sampling, all cohort members were nominally healthy, though unrecorded immune exposures were likely present. The donor was CMV seronegative and was included in the group of about 350 seronegative cohort members. Each donor provided a peripheral blood sample, and peripheral blood mononuclear cells were used for TCR beta sequencing. Genomic DNA extraction from the blood cell samples was performed with the Qiagen DNeasy Blood Extraction Kit. Sequenced material: PBMCs. Here the chain combines TRBV27 and TRBJ2-4; the central 7 bases match TRBD1. This clonotype was sampled from a man aged 35-49 years in good health and CMV-seronegative. At the DNA level, the sequence is TGTGCCAGTATGTCCCCGACAGGGACCATTCAGTACTTC. This codes for CASMSPTGTIQYF.